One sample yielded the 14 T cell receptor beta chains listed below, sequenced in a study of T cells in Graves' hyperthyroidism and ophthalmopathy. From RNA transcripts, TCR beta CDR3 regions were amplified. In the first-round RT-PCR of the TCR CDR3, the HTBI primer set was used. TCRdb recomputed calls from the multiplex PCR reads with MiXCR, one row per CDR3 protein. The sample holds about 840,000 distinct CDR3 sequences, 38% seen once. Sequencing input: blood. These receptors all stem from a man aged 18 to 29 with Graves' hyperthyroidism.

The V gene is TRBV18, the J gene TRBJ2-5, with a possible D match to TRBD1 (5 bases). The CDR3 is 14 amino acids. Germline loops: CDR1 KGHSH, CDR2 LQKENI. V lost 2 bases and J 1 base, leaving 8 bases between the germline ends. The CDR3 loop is CASSPEDSQETQYF. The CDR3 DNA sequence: TGTGCCAGCTCACCAGAAGACAGCCAAGAGACCCAGTACTTC.

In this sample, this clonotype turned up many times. The CDR3 coding sequence is TGTGCCAGCAGTTCACCTGTGACAGGTCACGGGCCCCAGCATTTT. Translating gives CASSSPVTGHGPQHF. The chain is built from TRBV12-3 or TRBV12-4 and TRBJ1-5; a possible D gene is TRBD1 (6 bases). The CDR3 covers 15 residues. With 4 bases removed from V and 9 bases from J, the gap between germline ends came to 19 bases.

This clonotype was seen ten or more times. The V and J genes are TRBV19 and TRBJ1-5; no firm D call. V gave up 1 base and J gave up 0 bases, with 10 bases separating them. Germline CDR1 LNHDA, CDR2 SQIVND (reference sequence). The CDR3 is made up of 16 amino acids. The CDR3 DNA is TGTGCCAGTAGTATAGGCGGCGCAGGTAGCAATCAGCCCCAGCATTTT. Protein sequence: CASSIGGAGSNQPQHF.

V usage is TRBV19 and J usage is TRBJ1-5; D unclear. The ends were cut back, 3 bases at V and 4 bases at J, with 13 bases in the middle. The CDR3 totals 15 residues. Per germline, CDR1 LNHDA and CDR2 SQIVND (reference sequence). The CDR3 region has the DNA TGTGCCAGTAGTATCGGCACCCTGATTAATCAGCCCCAGCATTTT. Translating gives CASSIGTLINQPQHF.

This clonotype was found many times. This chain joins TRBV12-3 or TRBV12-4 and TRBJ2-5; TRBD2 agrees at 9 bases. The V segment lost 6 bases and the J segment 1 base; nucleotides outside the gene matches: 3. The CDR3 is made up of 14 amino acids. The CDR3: CASSLTSGQETQYF. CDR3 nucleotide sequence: TGTGCCAGCAGCCTGACTAGCGGCCAAGAGACCCAGTACTTC.

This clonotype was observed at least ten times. In DNA, the CDR3 is TGTGCCACCAGTGGAGCAGGGGGGTCCTACGAGCAGTACTTC. Its protein is CATSGAGGSYEQYF. This chain connects TRBV24-1 to TRBJ2-7, with a tentative D call TRBD1 (7 bases). Germline CDR1 KGHDR, CDR2 SFDVKD. Trimming left V 5 bases short and J 1 base short, with 11 bases between. There are 14 residues in the CDR3.

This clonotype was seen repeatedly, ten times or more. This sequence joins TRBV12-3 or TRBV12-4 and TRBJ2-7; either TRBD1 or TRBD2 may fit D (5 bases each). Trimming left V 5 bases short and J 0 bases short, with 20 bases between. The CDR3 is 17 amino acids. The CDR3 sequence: CASSPSPGDVGSYEQYF. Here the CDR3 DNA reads TGTGCCAGCAGTCCTAGCCCTGGGGACGTCGGCTCCTACGAGCAGTACTTC.

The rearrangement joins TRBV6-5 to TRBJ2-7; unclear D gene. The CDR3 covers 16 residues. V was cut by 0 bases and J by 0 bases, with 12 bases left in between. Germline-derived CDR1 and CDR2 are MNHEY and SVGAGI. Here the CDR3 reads CASSYSFRQVSYEQYF. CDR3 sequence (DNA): TGTGCCAGCAGTTACTCCTTCAGACAAGTCTCCTACGAGCAGTACTTC.

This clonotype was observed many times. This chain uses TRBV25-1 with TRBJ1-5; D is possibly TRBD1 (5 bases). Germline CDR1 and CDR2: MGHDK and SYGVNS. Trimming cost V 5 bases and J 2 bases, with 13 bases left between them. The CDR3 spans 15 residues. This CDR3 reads CASSLGAEGNQPQHF. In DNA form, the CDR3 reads TGTGCCAGCAGTTTAGGGGCAGAAGGCAATCAGCCCCAGCATTTT.

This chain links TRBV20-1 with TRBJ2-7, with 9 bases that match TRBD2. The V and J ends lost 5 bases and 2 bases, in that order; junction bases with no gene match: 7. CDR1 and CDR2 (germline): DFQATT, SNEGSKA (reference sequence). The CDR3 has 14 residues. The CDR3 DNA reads TGCAGTGCTCCTAGCGGGATAAACCCCTACGAGCAGTACTTC. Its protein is CSAPSGINPYEQYF.

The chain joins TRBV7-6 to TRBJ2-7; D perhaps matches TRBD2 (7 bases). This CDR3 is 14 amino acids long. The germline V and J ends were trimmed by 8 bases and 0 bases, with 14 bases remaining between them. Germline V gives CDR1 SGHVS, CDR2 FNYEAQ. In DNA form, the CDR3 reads TGTGCCAGCCGCAGGGCGGGGGCCTCCTACGAGCAGTACTTC. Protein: CASRRAGASYEQYF.

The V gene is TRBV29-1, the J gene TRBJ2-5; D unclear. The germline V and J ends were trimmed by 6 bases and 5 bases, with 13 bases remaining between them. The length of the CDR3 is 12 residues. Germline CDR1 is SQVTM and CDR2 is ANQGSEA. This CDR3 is CSVRDGSETQYF. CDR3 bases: TGCAGCGTCCGAGATGGCTCGGAGACCCAGTACTTC.

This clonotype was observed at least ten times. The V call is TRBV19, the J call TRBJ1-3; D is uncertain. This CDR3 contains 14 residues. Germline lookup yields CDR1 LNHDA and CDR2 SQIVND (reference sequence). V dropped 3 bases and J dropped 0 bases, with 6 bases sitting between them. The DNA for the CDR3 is TGTGCCAGTAGTATTCGGGACTCTGGAAACACCATATATTTT. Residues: CASSIRDSGNTIYF.

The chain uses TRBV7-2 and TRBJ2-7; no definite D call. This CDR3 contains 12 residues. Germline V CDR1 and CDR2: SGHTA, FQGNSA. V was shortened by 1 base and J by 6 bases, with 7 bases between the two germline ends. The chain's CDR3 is CASSLEAFEQYF. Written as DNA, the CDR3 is TGTGCCAGCAGCTTAGAAGCGTTCGAGCAGTACTTC.